This T cell receptor (beta chain) is drawn from a study of blood T cell repertoires in COVID-19. Sequencing was performed with immunoSEQ multiplex PCR; in TCRdb, only in-frame clones are kept and a portion is missing. The sample shows about 82,000 clones, around nine tenths of them seen only once. Individuals drawn from under 30 US areas were about 18 to 95 years old. This CDR3 contains 12 residues. The germline gives CDR1 LGHDT, CDR2 YNNKEL (reference sequence). The germline V and J ends were trimmed by 3 bases and 7 bases, with 7 bases remaining between them. V usage is TRBV3-1 (or the pseudogene TRBV3-2) and J usage is TRBJ2-1, with TRBD2 as a possible D gene (6 bases). Sequences were obtained from PBMCs or T cells enriched from blood (not recorded which). This clonotype was obtained from a woman aged 50 to 60 with acute COVID-19. This CDR3 is CASSHAGNEQFF. The CDR3 DNA sequence: TGTGCCAGCAGCCACGCGGGGAATGAGCAGTTCTTC.